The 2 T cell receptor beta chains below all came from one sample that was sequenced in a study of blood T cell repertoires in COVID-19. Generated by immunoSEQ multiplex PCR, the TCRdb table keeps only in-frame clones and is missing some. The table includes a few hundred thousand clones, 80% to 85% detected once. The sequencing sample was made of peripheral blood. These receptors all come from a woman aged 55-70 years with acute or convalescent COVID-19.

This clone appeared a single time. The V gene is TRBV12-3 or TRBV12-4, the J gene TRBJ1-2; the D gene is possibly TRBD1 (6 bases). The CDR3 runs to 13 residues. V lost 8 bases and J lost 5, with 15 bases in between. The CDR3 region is CASAQGPLYGYTF. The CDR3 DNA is TGTGCCAGCGCTCAGGGGCCCCTTTATGGCTACACCTTC.

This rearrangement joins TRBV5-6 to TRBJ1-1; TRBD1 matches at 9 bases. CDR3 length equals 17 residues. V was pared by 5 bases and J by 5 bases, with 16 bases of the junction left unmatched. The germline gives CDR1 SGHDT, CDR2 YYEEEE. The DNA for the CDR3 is TGTGCCAGCAGGTCCAGCTTATTGGGACAGGGAACGACTGAAGCTTTCTTT. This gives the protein CASRSSLLGQGTTEAFF. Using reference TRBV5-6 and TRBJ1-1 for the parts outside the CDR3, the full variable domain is DAGVTQSPTHLIKTRGQQVTLRCSPKSGHDTVSWYQQALGQGPQFIFQYYEEEERQRGNFPDRFSGHQFPNYSSELNVNALLLGDSALYLCASRSSLLGQGTTEAFFGQGTRLTVV.